Shown below are 11 T cell receptor beta chains from a single sample sequenced in a study of beta chain features in type 1 diabetes. Expressed TCRB transcripts got sequenced, as all isolated RNA was reverse transcribed. The assay was immunoSEQ multiplex PCR, and TCRdb's table has in-frame clones only and misses some. Of fewer than 65,000 clones listed, approximately 59% are singletons. What was sequenced was Tregs from blood. These receptor sequences come from a woman aged 18 to 35 in good health.

The J gene is TRBJ2-1, the V gene TRBV5-1; TRBD1 might be the D (6 bases). Germline V lookup: CDR1 SGHRS, CDR2 YFSETQ. The length of the CDR3 is 17 residues. The V and J ends lost 1 base and 1 base respectively, with 15 bases between them. The CDR3 here is CASSLLSQGYSYNEQFF. The CDR3 bases are TGCGCCAGCAGCTTGCTTAGCCAGGGGTATTCCTACAATGAGCAGTTCTTC.

V is TRBV18 and J is TRBJ1-2, with a possible D match to TRBD1 (6 bases). The CDR3 is 14 residues long. V was trimmed by 3 bases and J by 8 bases, leaving 16 bases between them. Germline CDR1 reads KGHSH; CDR2 reads LQKENI. The CDR3 spells CASSPQGGSGGYTF. The CDR3 DNA reads as TGTGCCAGCTCACCCCAAGGGGGATCTGGCGGCTACACCTTC. The variable domain in full, with the rest retrieved from reference TRBV18 and TRBJ1-2, is NAGVMQNPRHLVRRRGQEARLRCSPMKGHSHVYWYRQLPEEGLKFMVYLQKENIIDESGMPKERFSAEFPKEGPSILRIQQVVRGDSAAYFCASSPQGGSGGYTFGSGTRLTVV.

This clone occurred a few times. The V and J genes are TRBV6-6 and TRBJ2-7, with D possibly being TRBD2 (6 bases). Per the germline V gene, CDR1 is MNHNY and CDR2 is SVGAGI (reference sequence). Trimming took 0 bases from V and 3 from J, leaving 9 bases between them. The CDR3 extends over 14 amino acids. CDR3 nucleotide sequence: TGTGCCAGCAGTTACTCCGGGGGTGACTACGAGCAGTACTTC. It codes for CASSYSGGDYEQYF.

The sample holds a few counts of this clone. The chain links TRBV5-6 to TRBJ2-4; D ambiguous. The CDR3 sequence is 13 residues long. Trimming took off 1 base at V and 5 bases at J, with 7 bases between the two ends. Germline V lookup: CDR1 SGHDT, CDR2 YYEEEE. CDR3 in amino acids: CASSLYSENIQYF. DNA of the CDR3: TGTGCCAGCAGCTTGTACTCCGAAAACATTCAGTACTTC.

The chain couples TRBV27 to TRBJ2-7, with TRBD2 matching 7 bases. The CDR3 is 16 residues long. Germline V CDR1 and CDR2: MNHEY, SMNVEV (reference sequence). The junction had 12 bases not matched to a gene; V was cut back by 5 bases and J by 2 bases. The CDR3 loop is CASSAPTSAYTYEQYF. DNA of the CDR3: TGTGCCAGCAGTGCCCCCACTAGCGCATACACCTACGAGCAGTACTTC.

The V call is TRBV5-1, the J call TRBJ2-4; D ambiguous. The CDR3 extends over 12 amino acids. V was shortened by 4 bases and J by 6 bases, with 8 bases between the two germline ends. Looked up from germline, CDR1 is SGHRS and CDR2 is YFSETQ. This CDR3 is CASSLSRNIQYF. Here the CDR3 DNA reads TGCGCCAGCAGCCTCTCCAGAAACATTCAGTACTTC.

The rearrangement links TRBV5-1 to TRBJ2-1; the match to TRBD2 covers 9 bases. The trim removed 4 bases at V and 4 bases at J, leaving 12 bases unmatched. CDR1 is SGHRS and CDR2 is YFSETQ in the germline V gene. The CDR3 totals 17 residues. CDR3 amino acids: CASSDTSSGEIYNEQFF. As DNA, the CDR3 is TGCGCCAGCAGCGACACCTCTAGCGGGGAAATATACAATGAGCAGTTCTTC.

V and J are TRBV5-8 and TRBJ2-5; 12 nucleotides line up with TRBD2. The CDR3 is made up of 15 amino acids. Germline V CDR1 and CDR2: SGHTS, YDEGEE. The V segment lost 4 bases and the J segment 4 bases; nucleotides outside the gene matches: 5. The CDR3 reads CASSAPTSGRETQYF. The CDR3 DNA is TGTGCCAGCAGCGCCCCGACTAGCGGGAGAGAGACCCAGTACTTC.

This clone occurred once. The J gene is TRBJ2-1, the V gene TRBV5-1, with TRBD1 matching over 7 bases. This CDR3 spans 15 amino acids. In germline, CDR1 is SGHRS, CDR2 YFSETQ. V was pared by 6 bases and J by 5 bases, with 11 bases of the junction left unmatched. CDR3 residues: CASKGQEMIHNEQFF. In DNA form, the CDR3 reads TGCGCCAGCAAAGGACAGGAAATGATCCACAATGAGCAGTTCTTC.

The gene calls are TRBV19 and TRBJ1-2; 7 bases match TRBD1. Germline loops: CDR1 LNHDA, CDR2 SQIVND (reference sequence). The length of the CDR3 is 15 residues. With 3 bases clipped from V and 1 base from J, the junction kept 5 bases outside the gene matches. The CDR3 sequence is CASSIANRGNYGYTF. The CDR3 DNA follows: TGTGCCAGTAGTATCGCGAACAGGGGTAACTATGGCTACACCTTC.

The sample holds one count of this clone. V usage is TRBV7-2 and J usage is TRBJ2-1, with D unresolved. Germline V gives CDR1 SGHTA, CDR2 FQGNSA. This CDR3 region has 12 residues. The V and J ends lost 5 bases and 13 bases respectively, with 15 bases between them. The CDR3 sequence: CASSPPRSSQFF. CDR3 coding DNA: TGTGCCAGCAGCCCGCCCCGAAGCTCCCAGTTCTTC.